The entry below gives a single T cell receptor (beta chain) sequence along with its context. This clonotype was recorded a few times. Its antigen target is currently unknown. No base quality values were provided; no much bigger clone lies one nucleotide off. The library was produced with multiplex PCR. Sequencing was performed on an Illumina HiSeq 4000. iRepertoire HTBI primers and Arm-PCR amplification of CDR3 regions were used to construct TCR beta libraries. Before sequencing, the PCR products underwent gel purification. In the paper's pipeline: Gene usage analysis of CDR3 amino acid clonotypes relied on the roughly 67 TRBV and fewer than 15 TRBJ segments identified across samples. Filtered high-quality paired reads were merged into contigs using COPE and FqMerger. BLAST was used to align contigs to IMGT TRBV, TRBD and TRBJ reference genes, and CDR3 was defined according to IMGT. Highly expanded clones were defined as clonotypes with a frequency above 0.1%. Shannon entropy was used to measure repertoire diversity, and the Gini coefficient was used to measure V-J evenness. A clonotype was considered public if more than one individual shared it. The raw public data were reprocessed by TCRdb itself: fastp quality trimming at Q25, MiXCR clonotype calling, in-frame beta chains only. Rows matching on CDR3 protein sequence are summarized as one entry with the most common DNA and genes. In this record, the V and J calls reflect TCRdb's handling and not the investigators' own analysis. This sample comprises about 310,000 distinct CDR3 sequences, over 15% of them detected only once. Around 37% of the sample is held by the ten biggest clonotypes.

Taken with the paper, the label for time point translates to: newly diagnosed GD, antithyroid drugs for less than 3 months. RNA was extracted from PBMCs in TRIzol for both TCR sequencing and RNA sequencing. Graves' disease was diagnosed according to American Thyroid Association guidelines. The patients came from an endocrinology department in Xi'an, China. Each patient gave roughly 10 milliliters of peripheral blood, collected in an EDTA anticoagulant tube. Ficoll Paque Plus density gradient separation was used to isolate PBMCs, and no further T cell sorting was performed. An Agilent 2100 Bioanalyzer and agarose gel were used to check RNA quality, and a NanoDrop 2000 was used to measure RNA concentration. This specimen belongs to a study of regulatory T cells in long-lasting Graves disease (dated by TCRdb to the early 2020s). For context, the study as a whole: Antithyroid drugs had been taken for less than 3 months by newly diagnosed Graves' disease patients. The study was conducted in China and was registered as a clinical trial. This study used TCR sequencing and RNA sequencing of peripheral blood to compare persistent Graves' disease patients against newly diagnosed Graves' disease patients. TCR sequencing covered roughly 13 persistent and roughly 20 newly diagnosed Graves' disease patients, around 33 samples in total.

In the germline V gene (reference sequence), CDR1 corresponds to LNHDA and CDR2 to SQIVND. The trim is 3 bases for V and 9 bases for J, with a gap of 15 bases between the germline ends. Inclusive of the bounding cysteine and phenylalanine, the CDR3 is 14 residues long. Only CDR3 DNA is held: 42 bases, read in frame from base 1. On the study overall, not on this receptor specifically: Persistent disease showed preferential use of TRBV28, TRBJ1-2 and TRBJ2-5, whereas newly diagnosed disease favored TRBV20-1 and TRBJ2-1. Sequencing and analysis were limited to the TCR beta chain. Because the primary lesion, thyroid tissue, could not be accessed, the study looked at peripheral blood alone. The authors noted that the small sample size was a limitation that may lower accuracy. More public clonotypes were shared among persistent patients (roughly 3,000) than among newly diagnosed patients (approximately 1,000). Persistent Graves' disease patients showed lower TCR Shannon entropy and fewer highly expanded clones than newly diagnosed patients, suggesting clonal expansion.

The starting material was peripheral blood mononuclear cells (PBMCs), obtained at new diagnosis, from a patient treated with antithyroid drugs. Recombination linked TRBV19 to TRBJ2-4; the D gene is possibly TRBD1, with 6 bases matching. The receptor was derived from a female donor with Graves disease. At the DNA level, the sequence is TGTGCCAGTAGTATCGCGCAGGGGTATGGCATTCAGTACTTC. It specifies CASSIAQGYGIQYF.